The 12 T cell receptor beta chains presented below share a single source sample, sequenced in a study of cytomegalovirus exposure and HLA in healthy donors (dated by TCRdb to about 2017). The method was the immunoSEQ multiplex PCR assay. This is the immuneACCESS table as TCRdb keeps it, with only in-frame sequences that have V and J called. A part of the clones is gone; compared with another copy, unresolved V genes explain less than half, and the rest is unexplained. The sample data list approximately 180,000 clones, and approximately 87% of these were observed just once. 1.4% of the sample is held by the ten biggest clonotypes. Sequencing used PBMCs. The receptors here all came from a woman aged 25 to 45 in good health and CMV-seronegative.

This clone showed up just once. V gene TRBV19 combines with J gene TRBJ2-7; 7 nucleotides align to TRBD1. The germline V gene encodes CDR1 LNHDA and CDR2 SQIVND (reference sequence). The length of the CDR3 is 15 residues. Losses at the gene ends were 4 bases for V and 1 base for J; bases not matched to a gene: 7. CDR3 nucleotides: TGTGCCAGTAGTACCTCCGGGACAGCTTCCTACGAGCAGTACTTC. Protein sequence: CASSTSGTASYEQYF.

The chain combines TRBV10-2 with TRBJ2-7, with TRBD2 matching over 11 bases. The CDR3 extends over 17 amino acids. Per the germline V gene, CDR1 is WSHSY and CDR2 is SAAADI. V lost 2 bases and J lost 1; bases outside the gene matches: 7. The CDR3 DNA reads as TGCGCCAGCAGTGAGAGGGCTAGCGGGGGGCCTTCCTACGAGCAGTACTTC. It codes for CASSERASGGPSYEQYF.

CDR3 region: CASSLRERNIVGTSGGRTDTQYF. As DNA, the CDR3 is TGCGCCAGCAGCTTACGGGAGAGGAACATTGTGGGGACTAGCGGGGGGCGCACAGATACGCAGTATTTT. The chain employs TRBV5-1 and TRBJ2-3, with 15 bases lining up with TRBD2. Germline trimming cut 2 bases from V and 1 base from J; bases unmatched to any gene: 20. The CDR3 has 23 residues. CDR1 and CDR2 from the germline V gene are SGHRS and YFSETQ. The variable domain in full, completed from reference TRBV5-1 and TRBJ2-3, reads KAGVTQTPRYLIKTRGQQVTLSCSPISGHRSVSWYQQTPGQGLQFLFEYFSETQRNKGNFPGRFSGRQFSNSRSEMNVSTLELGDSALYLCASSLRERNIVGTSGGRTDTQYFGPGTRLTVL.

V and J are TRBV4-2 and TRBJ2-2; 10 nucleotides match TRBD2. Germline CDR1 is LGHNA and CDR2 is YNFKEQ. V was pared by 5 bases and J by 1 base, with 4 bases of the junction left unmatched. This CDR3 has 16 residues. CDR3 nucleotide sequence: TGTGCCAGCAGCGAGATAGCGGGGGGGAACACCGGGGAGCTGTTTTTT. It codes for CASSEIAGGNTGELFF.

In nucleotides, the CDR3 is TGCAGCTCCCGACAGGGGGCTGATGAGCAGTTCTTC. Translation: CSSRQGADEQFF. The V call is TRBV29-1, the J call TRBJ2-1; TRBD1 matches at 10 bases. This CDR3 is built from 12 residues. The germline CDR1 and CDR2 sequences are SQVTM and ANQGSEA. The V gene end was trimmed by 8 bases and the J gene end by 8 bases; junction bases not matched to a gene: 6.

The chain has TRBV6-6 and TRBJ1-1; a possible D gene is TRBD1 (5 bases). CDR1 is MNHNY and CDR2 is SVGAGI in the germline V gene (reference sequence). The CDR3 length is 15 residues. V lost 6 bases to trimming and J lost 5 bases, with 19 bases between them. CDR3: CASSYPGGGTTEAFF. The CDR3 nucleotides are TGTGCCAGCAGCTACCCCGGGGGGGGAACAACTGAAGCTTTCTTT.

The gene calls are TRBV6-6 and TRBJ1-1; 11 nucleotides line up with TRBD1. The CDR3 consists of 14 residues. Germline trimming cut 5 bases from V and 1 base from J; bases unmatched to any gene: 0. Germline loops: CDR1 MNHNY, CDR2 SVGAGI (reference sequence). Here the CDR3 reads CASSGQGANTEAFF. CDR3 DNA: TGTGCCAGCAGTGGACAGGGGGCGAACACTGAAGCTTTCTTT.

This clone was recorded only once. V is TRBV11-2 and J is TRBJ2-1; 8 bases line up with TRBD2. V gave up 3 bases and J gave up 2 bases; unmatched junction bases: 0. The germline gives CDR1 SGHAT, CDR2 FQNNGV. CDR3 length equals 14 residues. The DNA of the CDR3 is TGTGCCAGCAGCTTTAGCGGGGCCTACAATGAGCAGTTCTTC. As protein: CASSFSGAYNEQFF.

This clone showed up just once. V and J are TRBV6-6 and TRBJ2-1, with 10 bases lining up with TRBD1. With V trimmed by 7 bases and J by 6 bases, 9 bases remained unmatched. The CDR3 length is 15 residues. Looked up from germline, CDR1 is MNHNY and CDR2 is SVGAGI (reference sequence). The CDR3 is CASKSGTGVGNEQFF. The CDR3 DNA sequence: TGTGCCAGCAAATCCGGGACAGGGGTAGGCAATGAGCAGTTCTTC.

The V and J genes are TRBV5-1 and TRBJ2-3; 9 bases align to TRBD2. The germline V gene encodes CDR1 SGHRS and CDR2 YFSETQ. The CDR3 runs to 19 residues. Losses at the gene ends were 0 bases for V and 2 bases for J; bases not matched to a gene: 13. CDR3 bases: TGCGCCAGCAGCTTGGGGGGGGGACCGGGACTAGCCTACACAGATACGCAGTATTTT. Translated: CASSLGGGPGLAYTDTQYF.

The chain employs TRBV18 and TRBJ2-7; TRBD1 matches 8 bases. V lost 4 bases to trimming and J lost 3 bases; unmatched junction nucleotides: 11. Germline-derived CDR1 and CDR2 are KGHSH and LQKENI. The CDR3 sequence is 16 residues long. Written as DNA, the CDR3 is TGTGCCAGCTCACGACGGGATACAGGGGGTCACTACGAGCAGTACTTC. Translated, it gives CASSRRDTGGHYEQYF.

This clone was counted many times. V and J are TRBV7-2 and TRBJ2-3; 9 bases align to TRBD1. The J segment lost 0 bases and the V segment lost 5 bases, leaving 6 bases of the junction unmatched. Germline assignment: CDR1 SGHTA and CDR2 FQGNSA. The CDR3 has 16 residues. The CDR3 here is CASSARQGGSTDTQYF. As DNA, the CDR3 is TGTGCCAGCAGCGCCCGACAGGGGGGGAGCACAGATACGCAGTATTTT.